This TCR beta chain was identified during a study of CD8+ T cells in alopecia areata. Once RNA had been extracted, it was reverse transcribed into cDNA to act as the sequencing template. Profiling relied on immunoSEQ multiplex PCR, and the TCRdb table lists in-frame clones only, not all of them. The sample records roughly 200,000 clones, about 63% being singletons. The TCR sequence derives from a human donor with alopecia areata. The starting material was CD4+ T cells sorted from blood, obtained at week 0.

The CDR3 loop is CSVAERTEAFF. In DNA form, the CDR3 reads TGCAGCGTCGCTGAGAGGACTGAAGCTTTCTTT. This chain connects TRBV29-1 to TRBJ1-1; D remains unclear. The CDR3 has 11 residues. Per germline, CDR1 SQVTM and CDR2 ANQGSEA. V lost 6 bases, J lost 5 bases, and 10 bases lay in between.